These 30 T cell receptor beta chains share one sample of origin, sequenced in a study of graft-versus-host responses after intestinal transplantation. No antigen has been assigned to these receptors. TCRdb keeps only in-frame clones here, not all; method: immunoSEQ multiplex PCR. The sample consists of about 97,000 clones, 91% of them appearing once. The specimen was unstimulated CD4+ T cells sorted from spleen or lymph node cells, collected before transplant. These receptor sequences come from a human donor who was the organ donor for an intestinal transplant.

CDR3 in amino acids: CASSPQGNTEAFF. In nucleotides, the CDR3 is TGTGCCAGCAGCCCCCAGGGGAACACTGAAGCTTTCTTT. The V and J genes are TRBV7-2 and TRBJ1-1, with D possibly TRBD1 on 5 matching bases. Germline lookup yields CDR1 SGHTA and CDR2 FQGNSA. The length of the CDR3 is 13 residues. The V end was cut by 5 bases, the J end by 1 base, with 8 bases between.

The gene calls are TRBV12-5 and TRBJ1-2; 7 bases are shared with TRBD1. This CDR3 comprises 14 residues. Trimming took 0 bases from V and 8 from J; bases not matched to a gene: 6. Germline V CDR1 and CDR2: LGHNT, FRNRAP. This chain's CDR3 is CASGLVNRGIGYTF. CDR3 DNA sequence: TGTGCTAGTGGTTTGGTAAACAGGGGAATCGGCTACACCTTC.

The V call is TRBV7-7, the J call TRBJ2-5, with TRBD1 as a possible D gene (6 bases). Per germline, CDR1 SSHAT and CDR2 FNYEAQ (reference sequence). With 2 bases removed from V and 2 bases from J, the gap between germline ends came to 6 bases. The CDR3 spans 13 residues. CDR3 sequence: CASSLQGQETQYF. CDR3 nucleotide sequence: TGTGCCAGCAGCTTACAGGGGCAAGAGACCCAGTACTTC.

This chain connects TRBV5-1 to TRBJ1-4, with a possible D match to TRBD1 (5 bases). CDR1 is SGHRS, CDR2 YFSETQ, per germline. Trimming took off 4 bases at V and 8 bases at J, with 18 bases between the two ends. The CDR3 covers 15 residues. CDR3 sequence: CASSPIGEGREKLFF. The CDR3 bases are TGCGCCAGCAGCCCCATAGGGGAAGGTCGGGAAAAACTGTTTTTT.

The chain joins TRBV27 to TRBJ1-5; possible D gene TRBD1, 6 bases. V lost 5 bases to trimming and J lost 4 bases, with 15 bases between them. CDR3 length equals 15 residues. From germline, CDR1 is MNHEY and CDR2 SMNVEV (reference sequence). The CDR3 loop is CASSRRQAPNQPQHF. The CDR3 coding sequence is TGTGCCAGCAGTCGTCGACAGGCCCCGAATCAGCCCCAGCATTTT.

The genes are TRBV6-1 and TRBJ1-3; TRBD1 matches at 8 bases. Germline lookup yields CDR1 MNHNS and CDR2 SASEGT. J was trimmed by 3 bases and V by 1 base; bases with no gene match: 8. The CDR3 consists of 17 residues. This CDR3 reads CASSEGDRPRLGNTIYF. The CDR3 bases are TGTGCCAGCAGTGAAGGGGACAGGCCACGACTTGGAAACACCATATATTTT.

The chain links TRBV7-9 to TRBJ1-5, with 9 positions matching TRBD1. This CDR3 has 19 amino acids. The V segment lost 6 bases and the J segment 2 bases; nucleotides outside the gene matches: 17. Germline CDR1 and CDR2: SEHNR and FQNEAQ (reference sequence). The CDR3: CASRLTPLGQGMCNQPQHF. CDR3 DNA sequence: TGTGCCAGCAGGTTAACCCCGCTGGGACAGGGTATGTGCAATCAGCCCCAGCATTTT.

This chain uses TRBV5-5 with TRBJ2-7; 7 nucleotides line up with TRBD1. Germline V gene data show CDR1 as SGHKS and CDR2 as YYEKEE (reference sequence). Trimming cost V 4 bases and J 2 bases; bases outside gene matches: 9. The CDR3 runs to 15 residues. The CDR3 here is CASSLRQGQPYEQYF. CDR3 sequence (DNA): TGTGCCAGCAGCCTCCGACAGGGCCAACCCTACGAGCAGTACTTC.

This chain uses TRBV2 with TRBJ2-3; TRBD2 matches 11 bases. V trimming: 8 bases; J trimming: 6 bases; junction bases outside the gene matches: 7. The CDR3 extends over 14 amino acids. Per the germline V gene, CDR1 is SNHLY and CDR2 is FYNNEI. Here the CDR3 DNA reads TGTGCCAGCTTACTAGCGGGGGAGTCGGATACGCAGTATTTT. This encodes CASLLAGESDTQYF.

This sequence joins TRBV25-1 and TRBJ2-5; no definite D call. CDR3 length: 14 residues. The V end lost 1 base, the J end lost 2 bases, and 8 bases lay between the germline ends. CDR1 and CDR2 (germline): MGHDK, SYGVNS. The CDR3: CASSEFGRQETQYF. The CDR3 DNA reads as TGTGCCAGCAGTGAATTTGGCAGACAAGAGACCCAGTACTTC.

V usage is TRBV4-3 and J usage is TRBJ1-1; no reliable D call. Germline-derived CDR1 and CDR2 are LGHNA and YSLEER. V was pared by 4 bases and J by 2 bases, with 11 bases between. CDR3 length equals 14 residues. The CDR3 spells CASSPLRANTEAFF. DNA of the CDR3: TGCGCCAGCAGCCCCCTGAGGGCCAACACTGAAGCTTTCTTT.

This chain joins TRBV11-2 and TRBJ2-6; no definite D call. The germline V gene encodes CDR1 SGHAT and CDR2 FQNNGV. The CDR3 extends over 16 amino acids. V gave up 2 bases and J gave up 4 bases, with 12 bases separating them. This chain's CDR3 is CASSLISVWGANVLTF. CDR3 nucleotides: TGTGCCAGCAGCTTAATATCGGTTTGGGGGGCCAACGTCCTGACTTTC. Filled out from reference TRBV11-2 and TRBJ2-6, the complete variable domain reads EAGVAQSPRYKIIEKRQSVAFWCNPISGHATLYWYQQILGQGPKLLIQFQNNGVVDDSQLPKDRFSAERLKGVDSTLKIQPAKLEDSAVYLCASSLISVWGANVLTFGAGSRLTVL.

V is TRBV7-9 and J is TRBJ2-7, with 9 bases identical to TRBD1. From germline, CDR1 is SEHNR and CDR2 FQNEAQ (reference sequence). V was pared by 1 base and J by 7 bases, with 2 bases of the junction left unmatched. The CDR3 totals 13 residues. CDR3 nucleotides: TGTGCCAGCAGCTTAGAAGGGACAGGGGAGCAGTACTTC. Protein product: CASSLEGTGEQYF.

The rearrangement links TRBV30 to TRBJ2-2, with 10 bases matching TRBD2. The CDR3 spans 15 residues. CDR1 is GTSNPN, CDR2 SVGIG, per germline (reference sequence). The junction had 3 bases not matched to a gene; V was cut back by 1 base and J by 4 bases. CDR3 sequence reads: CAWSGLAGGTGELFF. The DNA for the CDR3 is TGTGCCTGGAGTGGACTAGCGGGCGGCACCGGGGAGCTGTTTTTT.

This CDR3 is CASSYSQSSNQPQHF. Here the CDR3 DNA reads TGTGCCAGCAGTTACTCCCAGTCGAGCAATCAGCCCCAGCATTTT. The chain recombines TRBV6-6 with TRBJ1-5; D not resolved. The V gene lost 0 bases and the J gene lost 1 base, with 7 bases spanning the gap. The CDR3 sequence is 15 residues long. Germline assignment: CDR1 MNHNY and CDR2 SVGAGI (reference sequence).

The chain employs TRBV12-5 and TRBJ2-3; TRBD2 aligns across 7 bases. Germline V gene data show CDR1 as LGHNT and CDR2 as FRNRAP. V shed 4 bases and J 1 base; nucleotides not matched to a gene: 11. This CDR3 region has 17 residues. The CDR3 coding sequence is TGTGCTAGTGGTTCAGAGCGGGACTTAACCCGCACAGATACGCAGTATTTT. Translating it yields CASGSERDLTRTDTQYF. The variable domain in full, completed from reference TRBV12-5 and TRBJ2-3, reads DARVTQTPRHKVTEMGQEVTMRCQPILGHNTVFWYRQTMMQGLELLAYFRNRAPLDDSGMPKDRFSAEMPDATLATLKIQPSEPRDSAVYFCASGSERDLTRTDTQYFGPGTRLTVL.

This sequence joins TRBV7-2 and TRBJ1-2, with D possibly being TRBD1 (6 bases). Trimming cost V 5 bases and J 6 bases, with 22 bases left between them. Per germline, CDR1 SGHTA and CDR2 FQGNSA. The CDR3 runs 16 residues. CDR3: CASSTRAWAKGDGYTF. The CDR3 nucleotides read TGTGCCAGCAGCACCCGGGCTTGGGCGAAGGGGGATGGCTACACCTTC.

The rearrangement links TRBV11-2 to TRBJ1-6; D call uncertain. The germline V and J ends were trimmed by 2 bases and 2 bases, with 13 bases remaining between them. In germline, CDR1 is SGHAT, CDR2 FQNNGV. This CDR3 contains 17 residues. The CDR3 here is CASSLSSLFAYNSPLHF. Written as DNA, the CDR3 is TGTGCCAGCAGCTTATCGAGCCTGTTTGCCTATAATTCACCCCTCCACTTT.

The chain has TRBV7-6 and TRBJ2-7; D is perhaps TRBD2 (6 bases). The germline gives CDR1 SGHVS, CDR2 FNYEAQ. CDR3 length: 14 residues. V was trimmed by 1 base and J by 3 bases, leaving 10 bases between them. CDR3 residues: CASSLVVGGYEQYF. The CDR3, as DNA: TGTGCCAGCAGCTTAGTAGTCGGGGGCTACGAGCAGTACTTC.

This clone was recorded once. CDR3 sequence: CASSYIQGAFHEQYF. CDR3 nucleotide sequence: TGTGCCAGCAGCTATATACAGGGGGCGTTCCACGAGCAGTACTTC. The chain uses TRBV6-5 and TRBJ2-7; TRBD1 aligns across 9 bases. CDR1 MNHEY and CDR2 SVGAGI come from the germline V gene. The length of the CDR3 is 15 residues. J gave up 5 bases and V 6 bases, and 11 bases lay outside the gene matches.

The CDR3 reads CASSTGTGGYTF. In DNA, the CDR3 is TGTGCCAGCAGCACAGGGACAGGTGGCTACACCTTC. V is TRBV7-9 and J is TRBJ1-2; 8 positions agree with TRBD1. The trim removed 5 bases at V and 7 bases at J, leaving 3 bases unmatched. The CDR3 is made up of 12 amino acids. Germline V gene data show CDR1 as SEHNR and CDR2 as FQNEAQ (reference sequence).

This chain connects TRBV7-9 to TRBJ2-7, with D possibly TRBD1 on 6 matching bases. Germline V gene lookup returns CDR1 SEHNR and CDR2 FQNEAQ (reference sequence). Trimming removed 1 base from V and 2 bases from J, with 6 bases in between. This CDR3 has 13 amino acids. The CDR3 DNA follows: TGTGCCAGCAGCTTAGACAGGGCCTACGAGCAGTACTTC. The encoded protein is CASSLDRAYEQYF.

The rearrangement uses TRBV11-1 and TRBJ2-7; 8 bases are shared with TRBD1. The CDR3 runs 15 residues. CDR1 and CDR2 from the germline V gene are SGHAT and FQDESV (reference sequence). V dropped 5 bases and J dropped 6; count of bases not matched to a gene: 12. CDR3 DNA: TGTGCCAGCAGCCGCGCTCGGACAGGGTCGGGCGAGCAGTACTTC. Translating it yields CASSRARTGSGEQYF.

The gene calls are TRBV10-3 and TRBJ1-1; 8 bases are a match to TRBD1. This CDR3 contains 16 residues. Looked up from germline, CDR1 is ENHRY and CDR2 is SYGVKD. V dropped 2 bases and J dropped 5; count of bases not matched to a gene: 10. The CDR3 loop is CAISEGGQVRGTEAFF. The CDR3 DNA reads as TGTGCCATCAGTGAGGGGGGACAGGTTCGTGGGACTGAAGCTTTCTTT.

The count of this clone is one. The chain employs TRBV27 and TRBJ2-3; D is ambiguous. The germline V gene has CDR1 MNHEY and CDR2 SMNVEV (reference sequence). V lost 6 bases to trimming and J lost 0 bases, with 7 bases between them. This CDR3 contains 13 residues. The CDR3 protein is CASREFSTDTQYF. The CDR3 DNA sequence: TGTGCCAGCAGGGAGTTTAGCACAGATACGCAGTATTTT.

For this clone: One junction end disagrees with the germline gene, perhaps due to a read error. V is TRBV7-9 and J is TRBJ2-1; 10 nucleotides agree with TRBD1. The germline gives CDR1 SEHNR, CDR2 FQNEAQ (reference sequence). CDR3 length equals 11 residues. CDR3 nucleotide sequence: TGTGCCAGCAGATTGACAGGGGGCGTAGTCTTC. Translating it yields CASRLTGGVVF. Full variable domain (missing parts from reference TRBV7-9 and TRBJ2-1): DTGVSQNPRHKITKRGQNVTFRCDPISEHNRLYWYRQTLGQGPEFLTYFQNEAQLEKSRLLSDRFSAERPKGSFSTLEIQRTEQGDSAMYLCASRLTGGVVFGPGTRLTVL.

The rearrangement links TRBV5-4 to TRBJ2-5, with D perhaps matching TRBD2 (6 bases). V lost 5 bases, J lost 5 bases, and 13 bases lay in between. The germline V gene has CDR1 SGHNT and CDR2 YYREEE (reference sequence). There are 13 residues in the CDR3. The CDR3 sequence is CASRYNSGETQYF. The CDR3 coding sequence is TGTGCCAGCAGATACAACAGCGGGGAGACCCAGTACTTC. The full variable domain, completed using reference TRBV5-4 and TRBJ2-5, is ETGVTQSPTHLIKTRGQQVTLRCSSQSGHNTVSWYQQALGQGPQFIFQYYREEENGRGNFPPRFSGLQFPNYSSELNVNALELDDSALYLCASRYNSGETQYFGPGTRLLVL.

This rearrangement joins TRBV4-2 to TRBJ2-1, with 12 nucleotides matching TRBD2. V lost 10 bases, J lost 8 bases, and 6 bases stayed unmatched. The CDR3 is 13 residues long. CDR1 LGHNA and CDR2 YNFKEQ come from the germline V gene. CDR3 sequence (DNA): TGTGCCACTAGACTAGCGGGGGATGATGAGCAGTTCTTC. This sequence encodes CATRLAGDDEQFF.

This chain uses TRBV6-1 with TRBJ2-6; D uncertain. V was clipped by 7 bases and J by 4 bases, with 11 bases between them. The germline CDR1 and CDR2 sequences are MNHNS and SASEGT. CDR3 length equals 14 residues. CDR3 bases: TGTGCCAGCACTAAAGTTTCCGGGGCCAACGTCCTGACTTTC. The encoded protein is CASTKVSGANVLTF.

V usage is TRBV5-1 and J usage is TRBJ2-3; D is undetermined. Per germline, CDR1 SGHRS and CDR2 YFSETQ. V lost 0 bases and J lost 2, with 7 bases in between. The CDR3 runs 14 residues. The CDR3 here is CASSLESNTDTQYF. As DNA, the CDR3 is TGCGCCAGCAGCTTGGAGAGTAACACAGATACGCAGTATTTT.